This record covers a single TCR beta chain. The antigen is unknown. The data were taken from a study of blood T cells in healthy people across ages. General study findings and limits: There were more naive CD4+ cells and higher diversity in long-lived donors than in aged donors.

A J-beta primer mix and a sample-barcoded 5' primer were used in a second PCR of roughly 7 to 12 cycles. MiXCR, applied by TCRdb to the 5' RACE reads, yields one record per CDR3 protein. The table records about 1.8 million distinct CDR3 sequences, 49% of them present only once. The sequence was collected from a woman aged 40 to 50 in good health. Sequenced: blood.

CDR3 protein: CASSLPRQGGDNEQFF. CDR3 nucleotides: TGCGCCAGCAGCTTGCCCCGACAGGGTGGGGACAATGAGCAGTTCTTC. The rearrangement uses TRBV5-1 and TRBJ2-1, with TRBD1 matching 7 bases. The CDR3 has 16 amino acids. V lost 1 base and J lost 5; bases outside the gene matches: 9. Per germline, CDR1 SGHRS and CDR2 YFSETQ.